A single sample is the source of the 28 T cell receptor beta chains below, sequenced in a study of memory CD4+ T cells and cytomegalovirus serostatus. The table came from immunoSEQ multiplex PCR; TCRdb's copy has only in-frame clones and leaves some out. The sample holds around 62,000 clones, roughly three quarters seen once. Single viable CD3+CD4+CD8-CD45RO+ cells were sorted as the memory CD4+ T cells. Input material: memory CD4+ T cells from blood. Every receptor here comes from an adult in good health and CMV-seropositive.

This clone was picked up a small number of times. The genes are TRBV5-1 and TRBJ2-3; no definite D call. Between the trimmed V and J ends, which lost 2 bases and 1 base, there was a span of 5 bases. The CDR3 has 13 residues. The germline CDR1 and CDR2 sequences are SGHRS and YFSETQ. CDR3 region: CASSFSGTDTQYF. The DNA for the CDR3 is TGCGCCAGCAGCTTCAGCGGCACAGATACGCAGTATTTT. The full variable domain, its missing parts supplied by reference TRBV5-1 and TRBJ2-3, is KAGVTQTPRYLIKTRGQQVTLSCSPISGHRSVSWYQQTPGQGLQFLFEYFSETQRNKGNFPGRFSGRQFSNSRSEMNVSTLELGDSALYLCASSFSGTDTQYFGPGTRLTVL.

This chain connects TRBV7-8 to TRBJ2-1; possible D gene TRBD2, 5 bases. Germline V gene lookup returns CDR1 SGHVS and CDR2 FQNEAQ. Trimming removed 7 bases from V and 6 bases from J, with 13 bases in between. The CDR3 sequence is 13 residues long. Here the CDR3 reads CASTQPGINEQFF. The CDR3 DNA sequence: TGTGCCAGCACACAACCGGGGATCAATGAGCAGTTCTTC.

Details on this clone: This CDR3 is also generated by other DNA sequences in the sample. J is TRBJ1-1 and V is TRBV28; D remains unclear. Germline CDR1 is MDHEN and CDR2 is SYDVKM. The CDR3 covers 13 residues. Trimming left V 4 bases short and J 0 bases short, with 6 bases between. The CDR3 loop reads CASSSGLNTEAFF. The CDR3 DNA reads TGTGCCAGCAGTTCAGGACTGAACACTGAAGCTTTCTTT. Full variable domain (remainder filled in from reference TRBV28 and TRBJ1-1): DVKVTQSSRYLVKRTGEKVFLECVQDMDHENMFWYRQDPGLGLRLIYFSYDVKMKEKGDIPEGYSVSREKKERFSLILESASTNQTSMYLCASSSGLNTEAFFGQGTRLTVV.

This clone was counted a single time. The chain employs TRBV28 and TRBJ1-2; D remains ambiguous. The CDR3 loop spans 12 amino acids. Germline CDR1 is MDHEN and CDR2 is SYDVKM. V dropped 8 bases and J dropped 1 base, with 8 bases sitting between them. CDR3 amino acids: CASLAVNYGYTF. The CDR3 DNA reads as TGTGCCAGCTTGGCGGTTAACTATGGCTACACCTTC.

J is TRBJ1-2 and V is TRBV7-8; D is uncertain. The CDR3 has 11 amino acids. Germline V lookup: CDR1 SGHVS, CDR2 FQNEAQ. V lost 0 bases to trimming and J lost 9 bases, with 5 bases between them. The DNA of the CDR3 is TGTGCCAGCAGCTTAGCGAGGAGCTACACCTTC. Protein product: CASSLARSYTF.

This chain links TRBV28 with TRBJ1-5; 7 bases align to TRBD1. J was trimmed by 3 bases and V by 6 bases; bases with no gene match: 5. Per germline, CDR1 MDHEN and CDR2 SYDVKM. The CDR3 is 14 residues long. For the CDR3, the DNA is TGTGCCAGCAGGAAGGGACAGCACAATCAGCCCCAGCATTTT. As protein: CASRKGQHNQPQHF.

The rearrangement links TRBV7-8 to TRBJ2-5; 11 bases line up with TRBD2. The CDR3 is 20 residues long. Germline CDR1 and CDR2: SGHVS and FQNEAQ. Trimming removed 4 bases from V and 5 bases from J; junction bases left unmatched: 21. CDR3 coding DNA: TGTGCCAGCAGCTACAACAGGGTCCTAACTAGCGGGAGATCGGGGGAGACCCAGTACTTC. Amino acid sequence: CASSYNRVLTSGRSGETQYF.

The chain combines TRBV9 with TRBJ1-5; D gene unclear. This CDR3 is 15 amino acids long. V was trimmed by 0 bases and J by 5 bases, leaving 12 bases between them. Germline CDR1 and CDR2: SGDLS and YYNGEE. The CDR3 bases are TGTGCCAGCAGCGTAGGTATAAGGGAAGATCAGCCCCAGCATTTT. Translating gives CASSVGIREDQPQHF.

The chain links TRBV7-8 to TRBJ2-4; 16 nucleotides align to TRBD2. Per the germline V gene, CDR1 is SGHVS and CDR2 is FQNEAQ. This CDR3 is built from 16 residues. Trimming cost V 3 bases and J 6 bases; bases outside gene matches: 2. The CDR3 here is CASSLGTSGGGNIQYF. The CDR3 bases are TGTGCCAGCAGCTTGGGGACTAGCGGGGGGGGAAACATTCAGTACTTC.

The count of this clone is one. The CDR3 is CASSQGVASGGQETQYF. Written as DNA, the CDR3 is TGTGCCAGCAGCCAAGGGGTTGCTAGCGGGGGGCAAGAGACCCAGTACTTC. This chain uses TRBV4-2 with TRBJ2-5; 11 positions match TRBD2. Germline V gives CDR1 LGHNA, CDR2 YNFKEQ. V dropped 1 base and J dropped 2; count of bases not matched to a gene: 6. The CDR3 contains 17 residues.

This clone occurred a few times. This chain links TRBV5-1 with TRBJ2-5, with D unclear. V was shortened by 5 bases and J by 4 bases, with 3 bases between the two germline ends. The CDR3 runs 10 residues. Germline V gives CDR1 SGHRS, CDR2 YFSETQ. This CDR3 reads CASRGETQYF. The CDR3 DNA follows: TGCGCCAGCAGGGGAGAGACCCAGTACTTC. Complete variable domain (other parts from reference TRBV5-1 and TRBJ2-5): KAGVTQTPRYLIKTRGQQVTLSCSPISGHRSVSWYQQTPGQGLQFLFEYFSETQRNKGNFPGRFSGRQFSNSRSEMNVSTLELGDSALYLCASRGETQYFGPGTRLLVL.

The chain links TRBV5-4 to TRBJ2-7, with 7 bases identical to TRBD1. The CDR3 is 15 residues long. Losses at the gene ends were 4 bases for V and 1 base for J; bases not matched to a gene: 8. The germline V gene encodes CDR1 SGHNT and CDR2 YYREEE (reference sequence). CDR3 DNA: TGTGCCAGCAGCGTCAGACAGGGTCTTTCCTACGAGCAGTACTTC. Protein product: CASSVRQGLSYEQYF.

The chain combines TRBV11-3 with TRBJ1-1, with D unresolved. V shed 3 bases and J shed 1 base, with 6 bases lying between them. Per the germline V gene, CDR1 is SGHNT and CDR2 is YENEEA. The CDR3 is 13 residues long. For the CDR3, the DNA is TGTGCCAGCAGCTTGAACAGGAACACTGAAGCTTTCTTT. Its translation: CASSLNRNTEAFF.

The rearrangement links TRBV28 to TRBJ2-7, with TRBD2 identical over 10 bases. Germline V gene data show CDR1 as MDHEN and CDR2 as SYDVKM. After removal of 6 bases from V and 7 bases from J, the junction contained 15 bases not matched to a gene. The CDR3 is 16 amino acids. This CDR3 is CASRRLAGLLWSEQYF. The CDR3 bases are TGTGCCAGCAGAAGACTAGCGGGCCTACTCTGGAGTGAGCAGTACTTC.

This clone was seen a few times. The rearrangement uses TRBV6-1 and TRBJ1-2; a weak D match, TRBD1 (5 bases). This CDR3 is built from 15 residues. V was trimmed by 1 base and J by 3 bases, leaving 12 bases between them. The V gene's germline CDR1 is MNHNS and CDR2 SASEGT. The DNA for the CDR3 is TGTGCCAGCAGTGAAGGAGGGCAGGGCTACTATGGCTACACCTTC. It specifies CASSEGGQGYYGYTF.

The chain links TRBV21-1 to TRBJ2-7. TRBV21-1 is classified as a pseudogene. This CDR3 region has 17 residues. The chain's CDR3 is CASSKQGRTSLFYEQYF. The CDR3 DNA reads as TGTGCCAGCAGCAAACAAGGCAGGACCTCACTCTTTTACGAGCAGTACTTC.

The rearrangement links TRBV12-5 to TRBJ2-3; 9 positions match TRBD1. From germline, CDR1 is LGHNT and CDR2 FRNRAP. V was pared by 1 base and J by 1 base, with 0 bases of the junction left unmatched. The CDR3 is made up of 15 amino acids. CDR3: CASGLGQGGTDTQYF. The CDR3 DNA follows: TGTGCTAGTGGTTTGGGACAGGGGGGCACAGATACGCAGTATTTT.

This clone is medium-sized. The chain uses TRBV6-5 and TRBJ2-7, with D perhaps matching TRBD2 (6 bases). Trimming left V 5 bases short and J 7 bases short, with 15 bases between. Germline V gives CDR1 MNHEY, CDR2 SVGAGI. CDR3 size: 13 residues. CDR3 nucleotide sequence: TGTGCCAGCAGTCCCCGGGGGTATTCGGAGCAGTACTTC. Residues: CASSPRGYSEQYF.

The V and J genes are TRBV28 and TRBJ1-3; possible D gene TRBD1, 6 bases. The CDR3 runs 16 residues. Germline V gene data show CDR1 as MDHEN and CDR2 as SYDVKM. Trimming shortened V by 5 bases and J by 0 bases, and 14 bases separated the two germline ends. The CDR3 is CASSVPGHFSGNTIYF. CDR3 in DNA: TGTGCCAGCAGTGTTCCGGGACACTTCTCTGGAAACACCATATATTTT.

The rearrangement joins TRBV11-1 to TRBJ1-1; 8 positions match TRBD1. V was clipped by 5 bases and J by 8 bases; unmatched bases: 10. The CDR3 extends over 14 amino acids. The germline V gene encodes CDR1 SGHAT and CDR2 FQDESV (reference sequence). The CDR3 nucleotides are TGTGCCAGCAGCCCAATGACAGGGGCGGGCGAAGCTTTCTTT. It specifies CASSPMTGAGEAFF.

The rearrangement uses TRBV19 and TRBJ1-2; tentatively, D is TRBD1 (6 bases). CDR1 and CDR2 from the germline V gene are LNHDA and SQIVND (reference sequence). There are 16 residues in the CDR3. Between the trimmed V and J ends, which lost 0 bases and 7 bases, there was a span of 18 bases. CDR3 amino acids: CASSIEPRDIVRGYTF. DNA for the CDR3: TGTGCCAGTAGTATAGAACCCCGGGACATCGTTCGTGGCTACACCTTC.

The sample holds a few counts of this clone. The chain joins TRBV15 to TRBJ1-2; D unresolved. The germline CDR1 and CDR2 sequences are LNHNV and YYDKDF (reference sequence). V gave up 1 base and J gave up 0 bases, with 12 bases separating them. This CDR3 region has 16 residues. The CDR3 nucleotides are TGTGCCACCAGCAGAGGAGGAGCCGACTCTAACTATGGCTACACCTTC. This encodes CATSRGGADSNYGYTF.

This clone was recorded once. The CDR3 sequence is CASSFSGNNEQFF. Written as DNA, the CDR3 is TGCGCCAGCAGCTTCAGTGGAAACAATGAGCAGTTCTTC. The chain has TRBV5-1 and TRBJ2-1; D remains unclear. This CDR3 region has 13 residues. Germline V gene sequence: CDR1 SGHRS, CDR2 YFSETQ. With 2 bases removed from V and 5 bases from J, the gap between germline ends came to 8 bases.

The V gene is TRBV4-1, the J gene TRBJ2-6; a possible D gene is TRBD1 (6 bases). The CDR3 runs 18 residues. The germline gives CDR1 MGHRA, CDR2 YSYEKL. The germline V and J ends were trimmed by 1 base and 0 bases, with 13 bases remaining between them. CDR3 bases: TGCGCCAGCAGCCAAGGACAGGCGAGGGGCTCTGGGGCCAACGTCCTGACTTTC. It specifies CASSQGQARGSGANVLTF.

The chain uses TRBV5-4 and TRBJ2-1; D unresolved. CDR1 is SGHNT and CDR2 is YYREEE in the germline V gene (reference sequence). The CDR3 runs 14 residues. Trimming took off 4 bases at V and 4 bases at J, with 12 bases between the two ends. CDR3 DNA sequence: TGTGCCAGCAGCCCCGGGCCCTCATACAATGAGCAGTTCTTC. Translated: CASSPGPSYNEQFF.

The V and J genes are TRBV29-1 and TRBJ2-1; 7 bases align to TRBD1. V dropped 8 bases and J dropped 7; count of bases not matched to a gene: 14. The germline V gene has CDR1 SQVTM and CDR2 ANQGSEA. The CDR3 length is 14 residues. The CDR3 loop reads CSTRGGRVGNEQFF. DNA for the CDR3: TGCAGCACCCGAGGGGGCAGGGTCGGTAATGAGCAGTTCTTC.

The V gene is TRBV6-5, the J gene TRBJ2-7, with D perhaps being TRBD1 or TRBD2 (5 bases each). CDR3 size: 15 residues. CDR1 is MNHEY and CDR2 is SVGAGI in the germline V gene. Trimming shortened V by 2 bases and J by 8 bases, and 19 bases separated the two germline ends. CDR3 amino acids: CASSYGTGQPTKQYF. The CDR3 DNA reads TGTGCCAGCAGTTACGGGACGGGGCAGCCTACGAAGCAGTACTTC.

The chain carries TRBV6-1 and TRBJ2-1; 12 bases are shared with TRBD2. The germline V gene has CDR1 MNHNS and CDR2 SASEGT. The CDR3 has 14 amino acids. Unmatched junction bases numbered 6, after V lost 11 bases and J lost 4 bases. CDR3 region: CAGGLAGRYNEQFF. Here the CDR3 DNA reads TGTGCCGGCGGACTAGCGGGGCGGTACAATGAGCAGTTCTTC.